These T cell receptor beta chains were read from a single sample in a study of a mutant IDH1 vaccine in newly diagnosed glioma. Here immunoSEQ multiplex PCR was the method, and the copy in TCRdb shows in-frame clones only, minus some. The profile shows around 59,000 clones, 91% of them singletons. This specimen consisted of PBMCs, obtained from a glioma patient treated with radiotherapy, temozolomide or both. The receptors originated from a man aged 50 or older with glioma. CDR3s include the opening cysteine and the closing phenylalanine or tryptophan.

CDR3	V	J	length
CASSQAPRGDYEKLFF	TRBV4-1	TRBJ1-4	16
CATNARGRAGELFF	TRBV2	TRBJ2-2	14
CASSRGPEAFF	TRBV7-9	TRBJ1-1	11
CATRPGNQEDTQYF	TRBV10-3	TRBJ2-3	14
CASSAGGGYEQYF	TRBV19	TRBJ2-7	13
CASSLGQGAYNEQFF	TRBV5-4	TRBJ2-1	15
CASSATLAHTTHEQYF	TRBV7-6	TRBJ2-7	16
CASSSDRAPNSPLHF	TRBV27	TRBJ1-6	15
CASSYAEDTSYEQYF	TRBV6-6	TRBJ2-7	15
CATSRDSEPVIRGDTEAFF	TRBV15	TRBJ1-1	19
CAWTSGNEQFF	TRBV30	TRBJ2-1	11
CASRVSSYNSPLHF	TRBV11-2	TRBJ1-6	14
CASSSGHSGYGYTF	TRBV5-4	TRBJ1-2	14
CASSATAGLTADTQYF	TRBV11-3	TRBJ2-3	16
CASSFGVAAYSYEQYF	TRBV13	TRBJ2-7	16
CASSQDGDSSYNEQFF	TRBV4-3	TRBJ2-1	16
CASSQDEVYTEAFF	TRBV4-1	TRBJ1-1	14
CASSESRTISSYEQYF	TRBV6-1	.	16
CASTDLGAAYEQYF	TRBV5-5	TRBJ2-7	14
CASSKGQWGVSDF	TRBV5-6	TRBJ1-3	13
CAGRQGNQPQHF	TRBV6-5	TRBJ1-5	12
CATSRDRVVEQYF	TRBV15	TRBJ2-7	13
CASSRDRGFQPQHF	TRBV4-3	TRBJ1-5	14
CASRSGTAIKGTEAFF	TRBV5-8	TRBJ1-1	16
CASSGSVNNSPLHF	TRBV9	TRBJ1-6	14
CASSEGGAEQYF	TRBV28	TRBJ2-7	12
CASSVSLYNEQFF	TRBV5-6	TRBJ2-1	13
CAWSMDRNNSPLHF	TRBV30	TRBJ1-6	14
CAWSRGNYGYTF	TRBV30	TRBJ1-2	12
CASSLQVNSGANVLTF	TRBV5-1	TRBJ2-6	16
CASSSLAGRSYEQYF	TRBV7-2	TRBJ2-7	15
CASIESGTGVFPEAFF	TRBV7-2	TRBJ1-1	16